Sequencing of this T cell receptor (beta chain) was carried out in a study of patients and donors after allogeneic stem cell transplantation. TCRdb reprocessed the RT-PCR reads with MiXCR, giving one entry per CDR3 protein. The data hold some 150,000 distinct CDR3 sequences, with approximately 40% observed a single time. The origin of this receptor is a human donor who was either an allogeneic HSCT recipient or a stem cell or donor lymphocyte infusion donor (not recorded which). It is not recorded whose cells these are; they may come from a transplant donor. Sequencing was done on a sample of blood, either unsorted or a sorted T cell fraction (not recorded which).

Here the CDR3 reads CASSPTGTPHEQYV. The DNA of the CDR3 is TGTGCCAGCAGCCCGACAGGGACCCCGCACGAGCAGTACGTC. The rearrangement joins TRBV28 to TRBJ2-7; 7 bases map to TRBD1. Trimming cost V 6 bases and J 5 bases; bases outside gene matches: 10. CDR3 length: 14 residues. Germline assignment: CDR1 MDHEN and CDR2 SYDVKM.